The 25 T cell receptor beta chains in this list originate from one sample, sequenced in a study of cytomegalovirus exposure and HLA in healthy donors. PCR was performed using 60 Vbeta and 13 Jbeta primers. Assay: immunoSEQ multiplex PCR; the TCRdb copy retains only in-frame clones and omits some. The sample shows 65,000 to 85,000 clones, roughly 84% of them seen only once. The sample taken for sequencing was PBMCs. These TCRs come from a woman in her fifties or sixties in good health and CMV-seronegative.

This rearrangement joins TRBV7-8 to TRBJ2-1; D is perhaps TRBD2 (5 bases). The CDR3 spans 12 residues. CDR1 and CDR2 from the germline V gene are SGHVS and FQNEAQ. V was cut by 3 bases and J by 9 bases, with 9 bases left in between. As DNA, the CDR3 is TGTGCCAGCAGCTTTTGGGCGGGTGAGCAGTTCTTC. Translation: CASSFWAGEQFF. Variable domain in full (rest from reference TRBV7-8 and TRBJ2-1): GAGVSQSPRYKVAKRGQDVALRCDPISGHVSLFWYQQALGQGPEFLTYFQNEAQLDKSGLPSDRFFAERPEGSVSTLKIQRTQQEDSAVYLCASSFWAGEQFFGPGTRLTVL.

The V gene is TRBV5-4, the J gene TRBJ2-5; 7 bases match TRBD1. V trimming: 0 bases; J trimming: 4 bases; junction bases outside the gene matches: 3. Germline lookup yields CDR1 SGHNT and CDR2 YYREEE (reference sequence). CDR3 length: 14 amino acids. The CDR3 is CASSLEGAGETQYF. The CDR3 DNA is TGTGCCAGCAGCTTGGAGGGGGCTGGAGAGACCCAGTACTTC.

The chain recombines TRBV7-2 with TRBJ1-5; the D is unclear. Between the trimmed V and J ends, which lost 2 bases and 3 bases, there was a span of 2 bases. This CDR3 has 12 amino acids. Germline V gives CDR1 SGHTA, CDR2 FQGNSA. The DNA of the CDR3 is TGTGCCAGCAGCTTACTCAATCAGCCCCAGCATTTT. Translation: CASSLLNQPQHF.

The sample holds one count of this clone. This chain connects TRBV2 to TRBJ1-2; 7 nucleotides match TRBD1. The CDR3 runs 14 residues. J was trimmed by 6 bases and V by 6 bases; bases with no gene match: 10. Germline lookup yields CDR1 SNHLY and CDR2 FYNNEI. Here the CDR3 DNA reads TGTGCCAGCAGCGCCGAGACAGGGATGAATGGCTACACCTTC. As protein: CASSAETGMNGYTF.

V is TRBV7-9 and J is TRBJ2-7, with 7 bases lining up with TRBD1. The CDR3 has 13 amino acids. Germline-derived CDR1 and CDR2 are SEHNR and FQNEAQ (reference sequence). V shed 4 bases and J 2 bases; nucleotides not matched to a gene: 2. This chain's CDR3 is CASSSDRTYEQYF. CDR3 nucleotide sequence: TGTGCCAGCAGCTCGGACAGGACCTACGAGCAGTACTTC.

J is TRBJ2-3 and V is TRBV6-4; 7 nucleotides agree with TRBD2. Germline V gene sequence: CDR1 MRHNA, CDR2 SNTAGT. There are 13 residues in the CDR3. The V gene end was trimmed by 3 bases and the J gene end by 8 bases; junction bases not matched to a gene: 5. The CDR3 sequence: CASSELAGLTQYF. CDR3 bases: TGTGCCAGCAGTGAGTTAGCGGGTCTTACGCAGTATTTT.

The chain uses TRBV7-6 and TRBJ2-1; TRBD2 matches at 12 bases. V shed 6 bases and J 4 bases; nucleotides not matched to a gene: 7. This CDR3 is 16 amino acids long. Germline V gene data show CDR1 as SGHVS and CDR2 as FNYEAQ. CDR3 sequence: CASRLGLAGPYNEQFF. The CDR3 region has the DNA TGTGCCAGCAGACTCGGACTAGCGGGGCCATACAATGAGCAGTTCTTC.

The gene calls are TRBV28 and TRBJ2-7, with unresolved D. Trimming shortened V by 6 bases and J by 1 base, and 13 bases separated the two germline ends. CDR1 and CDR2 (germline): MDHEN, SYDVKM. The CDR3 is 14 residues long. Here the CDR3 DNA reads TGTGCCAGCAGCCTTCCAGCGAAATCCTACGAGCAGTACTTC. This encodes CASSLPAKSYEQYF.

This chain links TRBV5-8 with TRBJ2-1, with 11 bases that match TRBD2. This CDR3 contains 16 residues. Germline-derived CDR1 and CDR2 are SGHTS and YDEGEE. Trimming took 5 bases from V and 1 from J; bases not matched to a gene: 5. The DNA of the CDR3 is TGTGCCAGCAGTTTACTAGCGGGAGTTTCCTACAATGAGCAGTTCTTC. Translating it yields CASSLLAGVSYNEQFF.

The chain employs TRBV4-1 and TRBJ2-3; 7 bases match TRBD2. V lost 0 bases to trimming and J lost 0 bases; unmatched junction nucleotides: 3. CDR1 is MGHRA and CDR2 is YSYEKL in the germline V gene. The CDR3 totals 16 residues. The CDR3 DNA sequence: TGCGCCAGCAGCCAAGAGCTAGCGGCCAGCACAGATACGCAGTATTTT. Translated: CASSQELAASTDTQYF.

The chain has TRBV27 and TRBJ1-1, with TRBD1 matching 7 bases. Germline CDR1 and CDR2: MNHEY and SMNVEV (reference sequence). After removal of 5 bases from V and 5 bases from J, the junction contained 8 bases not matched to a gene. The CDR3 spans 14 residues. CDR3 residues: CASSSRGSTTEAFF. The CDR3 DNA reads TGTGCCAGCAGTAGCAGGGGGTCCACTACTGAAGCTTTCTTT.

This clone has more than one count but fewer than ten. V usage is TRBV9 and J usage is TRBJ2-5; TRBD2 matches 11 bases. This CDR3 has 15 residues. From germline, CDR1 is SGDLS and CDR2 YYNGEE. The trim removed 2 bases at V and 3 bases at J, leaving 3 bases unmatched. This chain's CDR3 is CASSVPTSGKETQYF. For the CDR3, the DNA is TGTGCCAGCAGCGTCCCGACTAGCGGGAAAGAGACCCAGTACTTC.

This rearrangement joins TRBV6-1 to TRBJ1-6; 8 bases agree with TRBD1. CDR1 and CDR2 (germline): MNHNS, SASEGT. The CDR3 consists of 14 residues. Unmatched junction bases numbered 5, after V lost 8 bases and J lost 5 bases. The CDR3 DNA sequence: TGTGCCAGCCGCGGACAGGGCCATAATTCACCCCTCCACTTT. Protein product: CASRGQGHNSPLHF.

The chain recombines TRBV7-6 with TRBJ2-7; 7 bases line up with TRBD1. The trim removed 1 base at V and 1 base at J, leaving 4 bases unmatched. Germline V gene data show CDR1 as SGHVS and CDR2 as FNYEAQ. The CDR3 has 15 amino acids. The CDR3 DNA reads TGTGCCAGCAGCTTAGGACAGGGCCCTTCCTACGAGCAGTACGTC. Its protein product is CASSLGQGPSYEQYV.

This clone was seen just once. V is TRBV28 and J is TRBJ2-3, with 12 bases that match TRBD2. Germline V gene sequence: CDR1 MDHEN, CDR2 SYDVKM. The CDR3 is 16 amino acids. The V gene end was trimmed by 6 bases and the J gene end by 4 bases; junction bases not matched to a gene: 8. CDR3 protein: CASSLGLAGRADTQYF. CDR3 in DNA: TGTGCCAGCAGCCTTGGACTAGCGGGGAGGGCAGATACGCAGTATTTT.

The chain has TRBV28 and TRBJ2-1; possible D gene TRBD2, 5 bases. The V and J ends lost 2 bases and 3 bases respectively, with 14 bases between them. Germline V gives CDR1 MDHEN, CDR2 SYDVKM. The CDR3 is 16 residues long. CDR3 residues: CASSLLVVAGYNEQFF. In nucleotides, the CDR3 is TGTGCCAGCAGTTTACTGGTCGTTGCGGGCTACAATGAGCAGTTCTTC.

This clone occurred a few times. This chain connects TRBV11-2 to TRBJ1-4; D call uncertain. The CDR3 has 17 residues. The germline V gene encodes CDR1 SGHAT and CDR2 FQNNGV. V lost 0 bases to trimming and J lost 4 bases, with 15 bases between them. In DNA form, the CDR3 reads TGTGCCAGCAGCTTAGACTTGGGTGGGAGGGATAATGAAAAACTGTTTTTT. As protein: CASSLDLGGRDNEKLFF.

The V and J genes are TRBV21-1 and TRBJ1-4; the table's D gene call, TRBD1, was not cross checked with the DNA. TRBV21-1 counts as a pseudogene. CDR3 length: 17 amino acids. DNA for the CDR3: TGTGCCAGCAGCAAACTGAGGAGACAGGGGTATTATGAAAAACTGTTTTTT. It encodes CASSKLRRQGYYEKLFF.

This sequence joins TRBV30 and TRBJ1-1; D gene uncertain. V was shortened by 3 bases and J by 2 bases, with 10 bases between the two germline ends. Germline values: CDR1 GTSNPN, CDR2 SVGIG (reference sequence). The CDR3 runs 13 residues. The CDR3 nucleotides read TGTGCCTGGAGAACCGGGTTCAACACTGAAGCTTTCTTT. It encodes CAWRTGFNTEAFF.

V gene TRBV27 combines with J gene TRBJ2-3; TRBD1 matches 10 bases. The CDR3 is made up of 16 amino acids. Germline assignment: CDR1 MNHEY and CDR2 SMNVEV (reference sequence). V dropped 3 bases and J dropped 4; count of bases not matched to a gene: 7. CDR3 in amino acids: CASSFSDRGTADTQYF. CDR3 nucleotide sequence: TGTGCCAGCAGTTTTTCGGACAGGGGGACCGCAGATACGCAGTATTTT.

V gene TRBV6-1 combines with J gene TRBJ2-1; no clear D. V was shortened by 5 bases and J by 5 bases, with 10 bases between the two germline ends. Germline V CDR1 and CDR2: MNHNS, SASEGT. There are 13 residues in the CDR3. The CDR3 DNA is TGTGCCAGCAGTAAGACAACGGACAATGAGCAGTTCTTC. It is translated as CASSKTTDNEQFF.

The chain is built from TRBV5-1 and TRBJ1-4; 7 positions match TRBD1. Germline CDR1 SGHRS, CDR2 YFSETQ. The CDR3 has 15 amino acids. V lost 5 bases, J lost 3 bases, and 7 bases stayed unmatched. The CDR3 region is CASRLQGVPNEKLFF. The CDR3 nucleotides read TGCGCCAGCAGGCTCCAGGGGGTCCCTAATGAAAAACTGTTTTTT.

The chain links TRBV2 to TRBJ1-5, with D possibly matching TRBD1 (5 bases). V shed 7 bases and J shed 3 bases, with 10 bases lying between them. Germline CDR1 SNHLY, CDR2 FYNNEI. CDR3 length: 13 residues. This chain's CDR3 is CASTRQTNQPQHF. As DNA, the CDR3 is TGTGCCAGCACCCGACAGACCAATCAGCCCCAGCATTTT.

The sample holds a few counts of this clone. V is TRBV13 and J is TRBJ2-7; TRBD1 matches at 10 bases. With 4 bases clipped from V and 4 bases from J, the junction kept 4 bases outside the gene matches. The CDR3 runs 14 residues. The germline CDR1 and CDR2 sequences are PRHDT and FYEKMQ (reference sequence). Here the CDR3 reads CASSSTGGLYEQYF. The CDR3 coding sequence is TGTGCCAGCAGCTCGACAGGGGGCTTATACGAGCAGTACTTC.

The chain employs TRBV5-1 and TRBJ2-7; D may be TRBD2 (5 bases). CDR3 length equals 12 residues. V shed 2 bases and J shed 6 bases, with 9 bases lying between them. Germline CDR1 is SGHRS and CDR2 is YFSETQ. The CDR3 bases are TGCGCCAGCAGCTTCGGAGGTTCCGAGCAGTACTTC. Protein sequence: CASSFGGSEQYF.